Listed here are 27 T cell receptor beta chains from one sample, sequenced in a study of beta chain features in type 1 diabetes. Overall study findings and caveats: Within each of all four CD4+ subsets, Type 1 diabetes patients had TCRB CDR3s that were moderately but significantly shorter.

Antigen specificity for these receptors is unknown. The investigators reverse transcribed all of the isolated RNA, so they sequenced expressed TCRB transcripts. Sequencing used immunoSEQ multiplex PCR; TCRdb keeps in-frame clones, though not all of them. The data show about 240,000 clones, around 13% seen once. Material: naive CD4+ T cells from blood. These TCRs come from a man aged 25-40 years with type 1 diabetes.

The chain combines TRBV7-2 with TRBJ2-1; TRBD1 is a possible D gene (6 bases). The V and J ends lost 0 bases and 1 base respectively, with 13 bases between them. This CDR3 has 17 amino acids. CDR1 and CDR2 from the germline V gene are SGHTA and FQGNSA. The CDR3 DNA reads as TGTGCCAGCAGCTTAGCCTACAGGGTAAGGTCCTACAATGAGCAGTTCTTC. Protein product: CASSLAYRVRSYNEQFF.

This chain links TRBV9 with TRBJ1-2, with TRBD1 identical over 7 bases. Germline trimming cut 0 bases from V and 1 base from J; bases unmatched to any gene: 9. The V gene's germline CDR1 is SGDLS and CDR2 YYNGEE. This CDR3 spans 17 amino acids. The CDR3 nucleotides are TGTGCCAGCAGCGTAGCTCAGGGACAGACCATTAACTATGGCTACACCTTC. Its protein is CASSVAQGQTINYGYTF.

This clone has more than one count but fewer than ten. This chain links TRBV5-4 with TRBJ2-5; D might be TRBD2 (5 bases). Per the germline V gene, CDR1 is SGHNT and CDR2 is YYREEE (reference sequence). CDR3 length equals 14 residues. Trimming stripped 0 bases from V and 4 bases from J, with 10 bases between. CDR3 residues: CASSLAPGRETQYF. DNA of the CDR3: TGTGCCAGCAGCTTGGCCCCGGGGAGAGAGACCCAGTACTTC.

This clone was detected only a few times. The rearrangement joins TRBV2 to TRBJ2-5, with D possibly matching TRBD1 (6 bases). From germline, CDR1 is SNHLY and CDR2 FYNNEI. CDR3 length equals 13 residues. V lost 7 bases and J lost 2, with 11 bases in between. The CDR3 region has the DNA TGTGCCAGCACGGGGACAAAACAAGAGACCCAGTACTTC. Its translation is CASTGTKQETQYF.

This chain uses TRBV7-2 with TRBJ2-7; 15 nucleotides line up with TRBD2. The CDR3 runs 16 residues. Germline CDR1 reads SGHTA; CDR2 reads FQGNSA. Trimming at V came to 5 bases and at J to 7 bases, leaving 9 bases not matched to a gene. Written as DNA, the CDR3 is TGTGCCAGCAGCCCCAGAGGACTAGCGGGAGGGGGGGAGCAGTACTTC. It encodes CASSPRGLAGGGEQYF.

This chain links TRBV4-1 with TRBJ2-2; D perhaps matches TRBD2 (6 bases). The CDR3 is made up of 17 amino acids. Germline assignment: CDR1 MGHRA and CDR2 YSYEKL. V was clipped by 0 bases and J by 6 bases, with 17 bases between them. CDR3 loop: CASSQDALREVAGELFF. As DNA, the CDR3 is TGCGCCAGCAGCCAAGACGCTCTCAGGGAGGTTGCCGGGGAGCTGTTTTTT.

The rearrangement joins TRBV13 to TRBJ2-3; TRBD2 might be the D (5 bases). Germline V gene data show CDR1 as PRHDT and CDR2 as FYEKMQ (reference sequence). The ends were cut back, 5 bases at V and 3 bases at J, with 9 bases in the middle. This CDR3 has 13 residues. CDR3: CASSGLPTDTQYF. In nucleotides, the CDR3 is TGTGCCAGCAGCGGACTCCCTACAGATACGCAGTATTTT.

This clone appeared a few times. The V and J genes are TRBV25-1 and TRBJ2-3; 7 bases fit TRBD2. The CDR3 covers 14 residues. The V segment lost 4 bases and the J segment 1 base; nucleotides outside the gene matches: 2. The germline V gene encodes CDR1 MGHDK and CDR2 SYGVNS. Here the CDR3 reads CASSAAGGTDTQYF. CDR3 DNA: TGTGCCAGCAGTGCGGCGGGGGGCACAGATACGCAGTATTTT. Filled out from reference TRBV25-1 and TRBJ2-3, the complete variable domain reads EADIYQTPRYLVIGTGKKITLECSQTMGHDKMYWYQQDPGMELHLIHYSYGVNSTEKGDLSSESTVSRIRTEHFPLTLESARPSHTSQYLCASSAAGGTDTQYFGPGTRLTVL.

The chain uses TRBV5-1 and TRBJ2-6; tentatively, D is TRBD1 (5 bases). Trimming removed 0 bases from V and 1 base from J, with 8 bases in between. Germline CDR1 SGHRS, CDR2 YFSETQ. This CDR3 comprises 16 residues. CDR3: CASSLVAGSGANVLTF. The CDR3 bases are TGCGCCAGCAGCTTGGTAGCAGGGTCTGGGGCCAACGTCCTGACTTTC.

In this sample, this clone turned up a few times. The rearrangement uses TRBV7-6 and TRBJ2-5, with D unresolved. V lost 1 base and J 3 bases, leaving 6 bases between the germline ends. Per germline, CDR1 SGHVS and CDR2 FNYEAQ. CDR3 length: 13 residues. The CDR3 loop is CASSLGQKETQYF. DNA of the CDR3: TGTGCCAGCAGCTTAGGACAAAAAGAGACCCAGTACTTC.

This clone was detected only once. The chain combines TRBV18 with TRBJ1-6, with D possibly being TRBD1 (6 bases). The CDR3 has 15 residues. Germline V CDR1 and CDR2: KGHSH, LQKENI. The V end was cut by 3 bases, the J end by 8 bases, with 14 bases between. Written as DNA, the CDR3 is TGTGCCAGCTCACCGCAGGGGCCTAGGGATTCACCCCTCCACTTT. Residues: CASSPQGPRDSPLHF.

The sample holds one count of this clone. The chain links TRBV5-4 to TRBJ2-1; D might be TRBD2 (6 bases). Trimming left V 4 bases short and J 0 bases short, with 14 bases between. The CDR3 contains 16 residues. Germline CDR1 SGHNT, CDR2 YYREEE (reference sequence). The CDR3 loop reads CASSLGTSGSYNEQFF. The DNA for the CDR3 is TGTGCCAGCAGCCTTGGGACTTCAGGCTCCTACAATGAGCAGTTCTTC.

This clone was found a few times. The CDR3, as DNA: TGTGCCAGTAGTGCCCTCGGGGGGGCAGCCTACGAGCAGTACTTC. Translation: CASSALGGAAYEQYF. The J gene is TRBJ2-7, the V gene TRBV19, with 8 bases fitting TRBD2. V lost 5 bases to trimming and J lost 2 bases; unmatched junction nucleotides: 8. Germline V gene lookup returns CDR1 LNHDA and CDR2 SQIVND (reference sequence). CDR3 length equals 15 residues.

V and J are TRBV5-6 and TRBJ1-2, with a possible D match to TRBD1 (5 bases). V lost 0 bases, J lost 4 bases, and 10 bases lay in between. Germline values: CDR1 SGHDT, CDR2 YYEEEE. CDR3 length: 14 residues. The CDR3 DNA sequence: TGTGCCAGCAGCTTGGAAGGGGTGGCCTATGGCTACACCTTC. The encoded protein is CASSLEGVAYGYTF.

In this sample, this clone turned up a few times. The chain joins TRBV7-9 to TRBJ2-7; D possibly corresponds to TRBD2 (5 bases). The length of the CDR3 is 14 residues. Trimming left V 1 base short and J 4 bases short, with 11 bases between. CDR1 SEHNR and CDR2 FQNEAQ come from the germline V gene (reference sequence). The CDR3 DNA is TGTGCCAGCAGCTTAGGGCTAGCCGAATACGAGCAGTACTTC. Residues: CASSLGLAEYEQYF.

This clone was detected a few times. The J gene is TRBJ1-5, the V gene TRBV5-6; 8 bases fit TRBD1. V shed 2 bases, J shed 0 bases, and the junction held 4 bases outside the gene matches. There are 16 residues in the CDR3. CDR1 and CDR2 (germline): SGHDT, YYEEEE. CDR3: CASSLSGGRSNQPQHF. DNA of the CDR3: TGTGCCAGCAGCTTATCAGGGGGCCGTAGCAATCAGCCCCAGCATTTT.

The chain joins TRBV30 to TRBJ1-1; the D gene is possibly TRBD1 (5 bases). Trimming shortened V by 4 bases and J by 4 bases, and 13 bases separated the two germline ends. The CDR3 is 13 residues long. Germline CDR1 and CDR2: GTSNPN and SVGIG (reference sequence). CDR3 residues: CAWNQGVGTEAFF. The CDR3 DNA follows: TGTGCCTGGAATCAGGGTGTGGGCACTGAAGCTTTCTTT. Full variable domain (outside the CDR3, taken from reference TRBV30 and TRBJ1-1): SQTIHQWPATLVQPVGSPLSLECTVEGTSNPNLYWYRQAAGRGLQLLFYSVGIGQISSEVPQNLSASRPQDRQFILSSKKLLLSDSGFYLCAWNQGVGTEAFFGQGTRLTVV.

This clone has more than one count but fewer than ten. The chain combines TRBV5-1 with TRBJ1-1; 12 bases fit TRBD1. The CDR3 runs 19 residues. J gave up 3 bases and V 4 bases, and 16 bases lay outside the gene matches. CDR1 and CDR2 (germline): SGHRS, YFSETQ. The CDR3 DNA is TGCGCCAGCAGCGACTTGCCGGGACAGGGGGCGGGGAGTTACACTGAAGCTTTCTTT. Its translation: CASSDLPGQGAGSYTEAFF.

This clone was found a few times. J is TRBJ1-2 and V is TRBV7-9; D is uncertain. The CDR3 is 16 residues long. Per the germline V gene, CDR1 is SEHNR and CDR2 is FQNEAQ (reference sequence). V lost 1 base and J 4 bases, leaving 16 bases between the germline ends. Written as DNA, the CDR3 is TGTGCCAGCAGCTTAGAAGACCCCGGGAGGGTCTATGGCTACACCTTC. As protein: CASSLEDPGRVYGYTF. The variable domain in full, with the rest retrieved from reference TRBV7-9 and TRBJ1-2, is DTGVSQNPRHKITKRGQNVTFRCDPISEHNRLYWYRQTLGQGPEFLTYFQNEAQLEKSRLLSDRFSAERPKGSFSTLEIQRTEQGDSAMYLCASSLEDPGRVYGYTFGSGTRLTVV.

V is TRBV5-6 and J is TRBJ2-2; a weak D match, TRBD2 (6 bases). Germline-derived CDR1 and CDR2 are SGHDT and YYEEEE. Trimming removed 0 bases from V and 0 bases from J, with 9 bases in between. The CDR3 covers 16 residues. The CDR3 nucleotides are TGTGCCAGCAGCTTGGGTGGGAGGCCGAACACCGGGGAGCTGTTTTTT. It is translated as CASSLGGRPNTGELFF.

This clone occurred a few times. This chain uses TRBV29-1 with TRBJ1-1, with unresolved D. CDR1 and CDR2 from the germline V gene are SQVTM and ANQGSEA. There are 12 residues in the CDR3. V was clipped by 3 bases and J by 5 bases, with 10 bases between them. The CDR3 nucleotides are TGCAGCGTTGATTCAGGACTAACTGAAGCTTTCTTT. Protein: CSVDSGLTEAFF.

This clone has a handful of counts. This rearrangement joins TRBV30 to TRBJ2-2; possibly TRBD2 for D (6 bases). There are 11 residues in the CDR3. Germline values: CDR1 GTSNPN, CDR2 SVGIG (reference sequence). V lost 7 bases, J lost 5 bases, and 8 bases lay in between. In DNA, the CDR3 is TGTGCCTCCGGGGGTACCGGGGAGCTGTTTTTT. Encoded protein: CASGGTGELFF.

In this sample, this clone turned up a few times. V is TRBV18 and J is TRBJ2-1; 12 bases are a match to TRBD2. The CDR3 runs to 15 residues. The germline V gene encodes CDR1 KGHSH and CDR2 LQKENI. V shed 4 bases, J shed 8 bases, and the junction held 6 bases outside the gene matches. The CDR3: CASSLGLAGFDEQFF. For the CDR3, the DNA is TGTGCCAGCTCACTTGGACTAGCGGGGTTTGATGAGCAGTTCTTC.

The V call is TRBV5-1, the J call TRBJ2-2; a weak D match, TRBD1 (5 bases). Germline CDR1 and CDR2: SGHRS and YFSETQ. The V and J ends lost 0 bases and 7 bases respectively, with 10 bases between them. The CDR3 runs 14 residues. The CDR3: CASSLAEDNGELFF. CDR3 nucleotides: TGCGCCAGCAGCTTGGCCGAGGACAACGGGGAGCTGTTTTTT.

This clone has a handful of counts. The chain employs TRBV2 and TRBJ2-7, with 8 nucleotides matching TRBD1. CDR1 SNHLY and CDR2 FYNNEI come from the germline V gene. The CDR3 covers 13 residues. J gave up 6 bases and V 6 bases, and 7 bases lay outside the gene matches. The CDR3 reads CASSTGGPVEQYF. The CDR3 DNA follows: TGTGCCAGCAGCACAGGGGGGCCTGTCGAGCAGTACTTC.

As regards this clone: In the same sample, other DNA sequences code for this CDR3. The gene calls are TRBV18 and TRBJ2-7; 9 nucleotides match TRBD2. The V gene's germline CDR1 is KGHSH and CDR2 LQKENI. V lost 3 bases to trimming and J lost 1 base; unmatched junction nucleotides: 4. The CDR3 runs 15 residues. The CDR3 DNA sequence: TGTGCCAGCTCACCGACTAGCGGACTATCCTACGAGCAGTACTTC. The encoded protein is CASSPTSGLSYEQYF. The full variable domain, with the rest looked up from reference TRBV18 and TRBJ2-7, is NAGVMQNPRHLVRRRGQEARLRCSPMKGHSHVYWYRQLPEEGLKFMVYLQKENIIDESGMPKERFSAEFPKEGPSILRIQQVVRGDSAAYFCASSPTSGLSYEQYFGPGTRLTVT.

V is TRBV21-1 and J is TRBJ2-7; TRBD2 is the table's D call, not checked against the DNA. TRBV21-1 is a pseudogene locus. The CDR3 consists of 13 residues. CDR3 bases: TGTGCCAGCGGCCCGGAGAGCTCCTACGAGCAGTACTTC. The encoded protein is CASGPESSYEQYF.